The 21 T cell receptor beta chains below all came from one sample that was sequenced in a study of radiation and T cells in renal cell carcinoma. Repertoires were generated with immunoSEQ multiplex PCR, while TCRdb's copy carries only in-frame clones and drops some. Found here are approximately 85,000 clones, roughly nine tenths of them singletons; the top ten hold approximately 6.2%. The time point was: blood 4 weeks post-SBRT, at nephrectomy. Treatment given: 15 Gy SBRT to primary tumor, nephrectomy 4 weeks later. The material sequenced was blood, taken from a patient whose treatment included radiotherapy and nephrectomy. These receptors were obtained from a woman in her seventies with renal cell carcinoma.

The chain joins TRBV14 to TRBJ1-2; the match to TRBD1 covers 10 bases. Germline CDR1 and CDR2: SGHDN and FVKESK. The junction had 10 bases not matched to a gene; V was cut back by 4 bases and J by 8 bases. This CDR3 is built from 15 residues. CDR3: CASSPPGQGNRGYTF. The DNA of the CDR3 is TGTGCCAGCAGCCCCCCGGGACAGGGGAATAGAGGCTACACCTTC.

CDR3 in DNA: TGTGCCAGCAGTTATGGGACAGGGGTAGGCTACACCTTC. Amino acids: CASSYGTGVGYTF. This chain links TRBV27 with TRBJ1-2, with 10 bases identical to TRBD1. Germline CDR1 reads MNHEY; CDR2 reads SMNVEV (reference sequence). CDR3 length equals 13 residues. With V trimmed by 4 bases and J by 8 bases, 4 bases remained unmatched.

On this clone: Other DNA sequences from this sample encode an identical CDR3 as well. This chain links TRBV19 with TRBJ2-2; D not resolved. The CDR3 covers 14 residues. From germline, CDR1 is LNHDA and CDR2 SQIVND (reference sequence). With 1 base removed from V and 4 bases from J, the gap between germline ends came to 7 bases. This CDR3 is CASSIGEFTGELFF. Here the CDR3 DNA reads TGTGCCAGTAGTATAGGAGAGTTCACCGGGGAGCTGTTTTTT.

V gene TRBV27 combines with J gene TRBJ1-5; 7 bases line up with TRBD1. Germline V gene data show CDR1 as MNHEY and CDR2 as SMNVEV (reference sequence). V gave up 6 bases and J gave up 0 bases; unmatched junction bases: 14. The CDR3 extends over 18 amino acids. As DNA, the CDR3 is TGTGCCAGCAGACAGACAGGGAGGGGCCTTTATAGCAATCAGCCCCAGCATTTT. Translation gives CASRQTGRGLYSNQPQHF.

The V gene is TRBV2, the J gene TRBJ2-7; 10 bases are a match to TRBD1. V shed 8 bases and J 4 bases; nucleotides not matched to a gene: 5. The CDR3 consists of 13 residues. Germline CDR1 is SNHLY and CDR2 is FYNNEI. The CDR3: CASGGQGGYEQYF. Written as DNA, the CDR3 is TGTGCCAGCGGCGGACAGGGGGGATACGAGCAGTACTTC.

V is TRBV2 and J is TRBJ1-1; D is possibly TRBD1 (6 bases). Trimming removed 4 bases from V and 5 bases from J, with 11 bases in between. The CDR3 loop spans 13 amino acids. Germline CDR1 and CDR2: SNHLY and FYNNEI. The CDR3 DNA sequence: TGTGCCAGCAGTGGGCAGGGGTGGACTGAAGCTTTCTTT. It encodes CASSGQGWTEAFF.

The V and J genes are TRBV27 and TRBJ2-3, with 13 bases that match TRBD2. The V and J ends lost 5 bases and 0 bases, in that order; junction bases with no gene match: 11. This CDR3 region has 19 residues. Germline V gene sequence: CDR1 MNHEY, CDR2 SMNVEV (reference sequence). The CDR3 nucleotides are TGTGCCAGCAGTCCACTGACTAGCGGGGGGCCCACTAGCACAGATACGCAGTATTTT. Protein product: CASSPLTSGGPTSTDTQYF.

V is TRBV9 and J is TRBJ1-2, with TRBD1 identical over 7 bases. V gave up 0 bases and J gave up 8 bases; unmatched junction bases: 13. CDR1 is SGDLS, CDR2 YYNGEE, per germline. The CDR3 spans 16 residues. CDR3 nucleotides: TGTGCCAGCAGCGTAGATGAGGGGGCGCAGGTTTACGGCTACACCTTC. Its protein product is CASSVDEGAQVYGYTF.

The chain couples TRBV6-1 to TRBJ2-5; the D gene is possibly TRBD2 (6 bases). CDR3 size: 13 residues. The V end was cut by 6 bases, the J end by 4 bases, with 12 bases between. CDR1 is MNHNS, CDR2 SASEGT, per germline. CDR3: CASSVAGRETQYF. Here the CDR3 DNA reads TGTGCCAGCAGCGTCGCCGGGAGAGAGACCCAGTACTTC.

This clone was found once. J is TRBJ2-7 and V is TRBV19; 14 bases are a match to TRBD2. Trimming at V came to 5 bases and at J to 2 bases, leaving 8 bases not matched to a gene. The V gene's germline CDR1 is LNHDA and CDR2 SQIVND (reference sequence). The CDR3 sequence is 17 residues long. This CDR3 reads CASSPGLAGGLTYEQYF. The CDR3 DNA sequence: TGTGCCAGTAGTCCAGGACTAGCGGGGGGCCTTACCTACGAGCAGTACTTC.

The chain links TRBV4-2 to TRBJ1-6; 8 nucleotides align to TRBD1. After removal of 0 bases from V and 8 bases from J, the junction contained 3 bases not matched to a gene. The CDR3 runs to 15 residues. Germline CDR1 reads LGHNA; CDR2 reads YNFKEQ. CDR3 coding DNA: TGTGCCAGCAGCCAAGAAACAGGGGGGTATTCACCCCTCCACTTT. Protein product: CASSQETGGYSPLHF.

The chain links TRBV6-1 to TRBJ2-1, with 8 bases matching TRBD2. CDR1 is MNHNS, CDR2 SASEGT, per germline. The CDR3 has 15 residues. V lost 2 bases and J lost 2; bases outside the gene matches: 2. The CDR3 is CASSERRGAYNEQFF. CDR3 sequence (DNA): TGTGCCAGCAGTGAACGGCGGGGGGCCTACAATGAGCAGTTCTTC.

The chain uses TRBV2 and TRBJ2-5; 10 bases align to TRBD2. There are 17 residues in the CDR3. The V and J ends lost 2 bases and 4 bases, in that order; junction bases with no gene match: 10. The germline V gene encodes CDR1 SNHLY and CDR2 FYNNEI. Here the CDR3 DNA reads TGTGCCAGCAGTGAAAAACCGCTAGCGGGGGTCCGAGAGACCCAGTACTTC. Its translation: CASSEKPLAGVRETQYF.

This clone was found once. The rearrangement uses TRBV14 and TRBJ2-3; 8 nucleotides agree with TRBD2. CDR3 length: 16 residues. After removal of 4 bases from V and 0 bases from J, the junction contained 6 bases not matched to a gene. Looked up from germline, CDR1 is SGHDN and CDR2 is FVKESK. The CDR3 region has the DNA TGTGCCAGCAGCCCTAGACTAGCGACTAGCACAGATACGCAGTATTTT. Encoded protein: CASSPRLATSTDTQYF. Full variable domain (missing parts from reference TRBV14 and TRBJ2-3): EAGVTQFPSHSVIEKGQTVTLRCDPISGHDNLYWYRRVMGKEIKFLLHFVKESKQDESGMPNNRFLAERTGGTYSTLKVQPAELEDSGVYFCASSPRLATSTDTQYFGPGTRLTVL.

The chain carries TRBV7-9 and TRBJ2-7; 8 bases are shared with TRBD1. This CDR3 has 15 amino acids. The V gene's germline CDR1 is SEHNR and CDR2 FQNEAQ (reference sequence). With 5 bases clipped from V and 0 bases from J, the junction kept 6 bases outside the gene matches. CDR3 region: CASSPGTGGSYEQYF. CDR3 in DNA: TGTGCCAGCAGCCCCGGGACAGGAGGCTCCTACGAGCAGTACTTC.

The J gene is TRBJ1-5, the V gene TRBV6-5, with D possibly TRBD1 on 5 matching bases. The CDR3 runs to 13 residues. The V end lost 6 bases, the J end lost 4 bases, and 10 bases lay between the germline ends. CDR1 is MNHEY and CDR2 is SVGAGI in the germline V gene. The CDR3 region is CASRQGANQPQHF. The CDR3 DNA sequence: TGTGCCAGCAGGCAGGGTGCTAATCAGCCCCAGCATTTT.

The chain combines TRBV6-5 with TRBJ1-2; D may be TRBD1 (5 bases). Germline CDR1 and CDR2: MNHEY and SVGAGI. This CDR3 is built from 15 residues. V lost 2 bases and J lost 1, with 11 bases in between. The DNA for the CDR3 is TGTGCCAGCAGTTACATCAGGACAATTAACTATGGCTACACCTTC. It is translated as CASSYIRTINYGYTF.

The CDR3 reads CAWSVRGGGTHNEQFF. CDR3 DNA sequence: TGTGCCTGGAGTGTACGAGGCGGGGGGACCCACAATGAGCAGTTCTTC. The gene calls are TRBV30 and TRBJ2-1; 8 bases align to TRBD2. V lost 0 bases, J lost 5 bases, and 9 bases stayed unmatched. Germline V gives CDR1 GTSNPN, CDR2 SVGIG (reference sequence). The CDR3 contains 16 residues.

V and J are TRBV28 and TRBJ2-2; D call uncertain. The CDR3 has 14 amino acids. The V end lost 2 bases, the J end lost 4 bases, and 8 bases lay between the germline ends. Per germline, CDR1 MDHEN and CDR2 SYDVKM. CDR3 sequence (DNA): TGTGCCAGCAGTTTAAGTGACGTCACCGGGGAGCTGTTTTTT. It yields the protein CASSLSDVTGELFF.

V gene TRBV11-2 combines with J gene TRBJ1-6; possibly TRBD1 for D (6 bases). Germline V CDR1 and CDR2: SGHAT, FQNNGV. The CDR3 is 15 residues long. V was shortened by 5 bases and J by 7 bases, with 15 bases between the two germline ends. CDR3 coding DNA: TGTGCCAGCAGCGTCCTCCGGGACAAAAATTCACCCCTCCACTTT. As protein: CASSVLRDKNSPLHF.

This rearrangement joins TRBV4-2 to TRBJ1-2; TRBD1 might be the D (6 bases). Deletions cut 6 bases from V and 8 bases from J, with 16 bases between. CDR3 size: 13 residues. Germline V lookup: CDR1 LGHNA, CDR2 YNFKEQ. CDR3 amino acids: CASRDTGREGYTF. The DNA for the CDR3 is TGTGCCAGCAGAGATACAGGGAGAGAAGGCTACACCTTC.